The rows below give T cell receptor beta chains drawn from one sample of a study of T cell responses to AZD1222 COVID-19 vaccine. Only in-frame clones appear in the TCRdb table, and some are missing; sequencing was by immunoSEQ multiplex PCR. The profile shows 160,000 or so clones, 70% to 90% of them singletons. Sequenced here: peripheral blood, sampled after recovery from COVID-19. The receptor source for this set is an adult who had recovered from COVID-19. Both conserved end residues are part of each CDR3. The D gene is left open where the match is weak. Some rows mark clone size as missing; the rest say once, few, many or name a class of expanded clone.

d_call: .; cdr3_length: 12; j_call: TRBJ1-1; clone_size: .; v_call: TRBV7-8; cdr3_nt: TGTGCCAGCAGCCCACCTGCCCCGGAGAAGTTTTTT; cdr3_aa: CASSPPAPEKFF
d_call: TRBD2; cdr3_length: 15; j_call: TRBJ2-3; clone_size: .; v_call: TRBV24-1; cdr3_nt: TGTGCCACCAGTGACCCTAGCGGAGTTACAGATACGCAGTATTTT; cdr3_aa: CATSDPSGVTDTQYF
d_call: TRBD1; cdr3_length: 15; j_call: TRBJ2-7; clone_size: .; v_call: TRBV18; cdr3_nt: TGTGCCAGCTCAGGAGCCGGGACAGGGGGTTACGAGCAGTACTTC; cdr3_aa: CASSGAGTGGYEQYF
d_call: .; cdr3_length: 12; j_call: TRBJ2-3; clone_size: .; v_call: TRBV27; cdr3_nt: TGTGCCAGCGGAAGTCGGCGGGATACGCAGTATTTT; cdr3_aa: CASGSRRDTQYF
d_call: .; cdr3_length: 14; j_call: TRBJ1-3; clone_size: .; v_call: TRBV19; cdr3_nt: TGTGCCAGTAGTATAGAGGGCTCTGGAAACACCATATATTTT; cdr3_aa: CASSIEGSGNTIYF
d_call: .; cdr3_length: 15; j_call: TRBJ1-2; clone_size: .; v_call: TRBV5-4; cdr3_nt: TGTGCCAGCAGCTTGGATCAAGGGGCAGGGTATGGCTACACCTTC; cdr3_aa: CASSLDQGAGYGYTF
d_call: .; cdr3_length: 12; j_call: TRBJ2-1; clone_size: .; v_call: TRBV12-3/TRBV12-4; cdr3_nt: TGTGCCAGCAGTTTATATGGGGATGAGCAGTTCTTC; cdr3_aa: CASSLYGDEQFF
d_call: .; cdr3_length: 12; j_call: TRBJ2-5; clone_size: .; v_call: TRBV18; cdr3_nt: TGTGCCAGCTCACAGTACCAAGAGACCCAGTACTTC; cdr3_aa: CASSQYQETQYF
d_call: .; cdr3_length: 13; j_call: TRBJ2-7; clone_size: .; v_call: TRBV4-1; cdr3_nt: TGCGCCAGCAGCCCTACGGGACTCGTCGAGCAGTACTTC; cdr3_aa: CASSPTGLVEQYF
d_call: .; cdr3_length: 15; j_call: TRBJ1-1; clone_size: .; v_call: TRBV28; cdr3_nt: TGTGCCAGCAGTTTTTCATCCGGGGGAGTCACTGAAGCTTTCTTT; cdr3_aa: CASSFSSGGVTEAFF
d_call: .; cdr3_length: 11; j_call: TRBJ1-1; clone_size: .; v_call: TRBV19; cdr3_nt: TGTGCCAGTAAGAGCACGCTAAGTGCTTTCTTT; cdr3_aa: CASKSTLSAFF
d_call: TRBD2; cdr3_length: 15; j_call: TRBJ2-7; clone_size: .; v_call: TRBV5-1; cdr3_nt: TGCGCCAGCAGCTCCTTCGCGGGGGGCAATCACGAGCAGTACTTC; cdr3_aa: CASSSFAGGNHEQYF
d_call: TRBD1; cdr3_length: 17; j_call: TRBJ1-2; clone_size: few; v_call: TRBV7-9; cdr3_nt: TGTGCCAGCAGCTTAGAAGTGACAGGGCACCAATGGAGGGGCTACACCTTC; cdr3_aa: CASSLEVTGHQWRGYTF
d_call: .; cdr3_length: 13; j_call: TRBJ2-3; clone_size: .; v_call: TRBV7-3; cdr3_nt: TGTGCCAGCCGGGGGCGGGAGTCAGATACGCAGTATTTT; cdr3_aa: CASRGRESDTQYF
d_call: .; cdr3_length: 14; j_call: TRBJ1-3; clone_size: .; v_call: TRBV2; cdr3_nt: TGTGCCAGCAGTCGGAGTACGTTTGGAAACACCATATATTTT; cdr3_aa: CASSRSTFGNTIYF
d_call: TRBD1; cdr3_length: 21; j_call: TRBJ1-5; clone_size: .; v_call: TRBV3-1/TRBV3-2; cdr3_nt: TGTGCCAGCAGCCAAGATCGGGTCGACAGGGGGCAGCTGGTAGGCAATCAGCCCCAGCATTTT; cdr3_aa: CASSQDRVDRGQLVGNQPQHF
d_call: TRBD1; cdr3_length: 15; j_call: TRBJ1-2; clone_size: .; v_call: TRBV6-1; cdr3_nt: TGTGCCAGCAGCGGACAGGGGCGATCTAACTATGGCTACACCTTC; cdr3_aa: CASSGQGRSNYGYTF
d_call: TRBD1; cdr3_length: 14; j_call: TRBJ2-1; clone_size: .; v_call: TRBV15; cdr3_nt: TGTGCCACACTACCTGGGACAGATTACAATGAGCAGTTCTTC; cdr3_aa: CATLPGTDYNEQFF
d_call: .; cdr3_length: 13; j_call: TRBJ1-2; clone_size: .; v_call: TRBV18; cdr3_nt: TGTGCCAGCTCACCATCGGGGGTGGACGGCTACACCTTC; cdr3_aa: CASSPSGVDGYTF
d_call: .; cdr3_length: 13; j_call: TRBJ1-2; clone_size: .; v_call: TRBV11-2; cdr3_nt: TGTGCCAGCAGCCCGGGGAGGAACTATGGCTACACCTTC; cdr3_aa: CASSPGRNYGYTF
d_call: .; cdr3_length: 13; j_call: TRBJ2-7; clone_size: .; v_call: TRBV27; cdr3_nt: TGTGCCAGCAGTTTAAAGGACAACTACGAGCAGTACTTC; cdr3_aa: CASSLKDNYEQYF
d_call: TRBD1; cdr3_length: 13; j_call: TRBJ2-2; clone_size: .; v_call: TRBV29-1; cdr3_nt: TGCAGCGTTAGTGACAGGGTGGCCGGGGAGCTGTTTTTT; cdr3_aa: CSVSDRVAGELFF
d_call: TRBD2; cdr3_length: 16; j_call: TRBJ2-5; clone_size: .; v_call: TRBV10-3; cdr3_nt: TGTGCCATCAGTGAGTCAACTAGCGGGGGTCAAGAGACCCAGTACTTC; cdr3_aa: CAISESTSGGQETQYF
d_call: .; cdr3_length: 16; j_call: TRBJ2-2; clone_size: .; v_call: TRBV9; cdr3_nt: TGTGCCAGCAGCGTAAGGTCGTCGGCCGGAACCGGGGAGCTGTTTTTT; cdr3_aa: CASSVRSSAGTGELFF
d_call: TRBD1; cdr3_length: 14; j_call: TRBJ1-4; clone_size: .; v_call: TRBV18; cdr3_nt: TGTGCCAGCTCACCAGGGACAGGGAATGAAAAACTGTTTTTT; cdr3_aa: CASSPGTGNEKLFF
d_call: .; cdr3_length: 17; j_call: TRBJ2-6; clone_size: .; v_call: TRBV19; cdr3_nt: TGTGCCAGTGGGGTCCGCAAAGCCACCTCTGGGGCCAACGTCCTGACTTTC; cdr3_aa: CASGVRKATSGANVLTF
d_call: .; cdr3_length: 13; j_call: TRBJ2-7; clone_size: .; v_call: TRBV2; cdr3_nt: TGTGCCAGCAGTGGGGGCAGGGGTTACGAGCAGTACTTC; cdr3_aa: CASSGGRGYEQYF
d_call: .; cdr3_length: 13; j_call: TRBJ2-1; clone_size: .; v_call: TRBV27; cdr3_nt: TGTGCCAGCAGTTTATCCGGCGTAAATGAGCAGTTCTTC; cdr3_aa: CASSLSGVNEQFF
d_call: .; cdr3_length: 12; j_call: TRBJ1-3; clone_size: .; v_call: TRBV12-5; cdr3_nt: TGTGCTAGTGGTTTTGAGCGAAACACCATATATTTT; cdr3_aa: CASGFERNTIYF
d_call: .; cdr3_length: 16; j_call: TRBJ1-3; clone_size: .; v_call: TRBV6-5; cdr3_nt: TGTGCCAGCAGTTTTACTCAGGGTGGAGGCGGAAACACCATATATTTT; cdr3_aa: CASSFTQGGGGNTIYF
d_call: .; cdr3_length: 13; j_call: TRBJ1-2; clone_size: once; v_call: TRBV5-1; cdr3_nt: TGCGCCAGCAGCTTGGGGCAGAACTATGGCTACACCTTC; cdr3_aa: CASSLGQNYGYTF
d_call: .; cdr3_length: 16; j_call: TRBJ2-7; clone_size: .; v_call: TRBV19; cdr3_nt: TGTGCCAGCGGTCGAAGATCGGGTCTGGCAGGCTACGAGCAGTACTTC; cdr3_aa: CASGRRSGLAGYEQYF
d_call: .; cdr3_length: 12; j_call: TRBJ1-1; clone_size: .; v_call: TRBV18; cdr3_nt: TGTGCCAGCTCACCGGAGAGATCTGAAGCTTTCTTT; cdr3_aa: CASSPERSEAFF
d_call: TRBD1; cdr3_length: 18; j_call: TRBJ2-2; clone_size: .; v_call: TRBV18; cdr3_nt: TGTGCCAGCTCACTCACTCGCCCGGGACAGGGTCACACCGGGGAGCTGTTTTTT; cdr3_aa: CASSLTRPGQGHTGELFF
d_call: .; cdr3_length: 14; j_call: TRBJ2-5; clone_size: .; v_call: TRBV5-4; cdr3_nt: TGTGCCAGCAGCGGAGGGGGGTACCAAGAGACCCAGTACTTC; cdr3_aa: CASSGGGYQETQYF
d_call: .; cdr3_length: 11; j_call: TRBJ2-3; clone_size: once; v_call: TRBV20-1; cdr3_nt: TGCAGTGCTAGCGCTAAAGATACGCAGTATTTT; cdr3_aa: CSASAKDTQYF
d_call: .; cdr3_length: 16; j_call: TRBJ2-5; clone_size: .; v_call: TRBV23-1; cdr3_nt: TGCGCCAGCAGTCAATCGGCGACAGCCGATAAAGAGACCCAGTACTTC; cdr3_aa: CASSQSATADKETQYF
d_call: TRBD2; cdr3_length: 16; j_call: TRBJ2-3; clone_size: .; v_call: TRBV5-1; cdr3_nt: TGCGCCAGCAGTTGGACTAGCGGGAGCGGGAGAGATACGCAGTATTTT; cdr3_aa: CASSWTSGSGRDTQYF
d_call: .; cdr3_length: 12; j_call: TRBJ1-2; clone_size: .; v_call: TRBV19; cdr3_nt: TGTGCCAGTAGGGACACTTTGGACGGCTACACCTTC; cdr3_aa: CASRDTLDGYTF
d_call: .; cdr3_length: 14; j_call: TRBJ1-1; clone_size: .; v_call: TRBV6-2/TRBV6-3; cdr3_nt: TGTGCCAGCAGTTATGGATCGGTGAACACTGAAGCTTTCTTT; cdr3_aa: CASSYGSVNTEAFF
d_call: .; cdr3_length: 14; j_call: TRBJ1-1; clone_size: .; v_call: TRBV14; cdr3_nt: TGTGCCAGCAGCCAAGACGAGTGGGCGGTTGAAGCTTTCTTT; cdr3_aa: CASSQDEWAVEAFF
d_call: .; cdr3_length: 15; j_call: TRBJ1-1; clone_size: .; v_call: TRBV6-5; cdr3_nt: TGTGCCAGCAGCTACGCAGGGAGGGGGAACACTGAAGCTTTCTTT; cdr3_aa: CASSYAGRGNTEAFF
d_call: .; cdr3_length: 15; j_call: TRBJ1-3; clone_size: .; v_call: TRBV6-5; cdr3_nt: TGTGCCAGCAGTTATACACTGGACAAGAGTAACACCATATATTTT; cdr3_aa: CASSYTLDKSNTIYF
d_call: .; cdr3_length: 16; j_call: TRBJ2-7; clone_size: .; v_call: TRBV6-5; cdr3_nt: TGTGCCAGCAGTTATTCACCGGGCCCGAGCTCCTACGAGCAGTACTTC; cdr3_aa: CASSYSPGPSSYEQYF
d_call: .; cdr3_length: 14; j_call: TRBJ2-6; clone_size: .; v_call: TRBV3-1/TRBV3-2; cdr3_nt: TGTGCCAGCAGCTTTGGGCTTGGGGCCAACGTCCTGACTTTC; cdr3_aa: CASSFGLGANVLTF
d_call: .; cdr3_length: 13; j_call: TRBJ2-2; clone_size: .; v_call: TRBV18; cdr3_nt: TGTGCCAGCTCCCAGATCGCAACCGGGGAGCTGTTTTTT; cdr3_aa: CASSQIATGELFF